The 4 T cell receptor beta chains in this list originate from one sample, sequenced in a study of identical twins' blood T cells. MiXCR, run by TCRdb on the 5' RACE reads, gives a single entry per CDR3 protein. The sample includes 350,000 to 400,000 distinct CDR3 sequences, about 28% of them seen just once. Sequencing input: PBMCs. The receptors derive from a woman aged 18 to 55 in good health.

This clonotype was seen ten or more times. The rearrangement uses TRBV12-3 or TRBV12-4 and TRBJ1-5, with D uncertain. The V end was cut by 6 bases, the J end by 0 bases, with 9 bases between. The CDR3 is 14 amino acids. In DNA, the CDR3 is TGTGCCAGCAGCCCCCAGGATAGCAATCAGCCCCAGCATTTT. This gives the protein CASSPQDSNQPQHF.

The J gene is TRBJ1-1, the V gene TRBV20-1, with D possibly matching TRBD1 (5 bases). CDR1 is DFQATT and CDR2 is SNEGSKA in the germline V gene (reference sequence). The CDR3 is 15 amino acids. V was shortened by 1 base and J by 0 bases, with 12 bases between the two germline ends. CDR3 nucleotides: TGCAGTGCTAGAGTCGGGGGACGCCTGAACACTGAAGCTTTCTTT. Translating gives CSARVGGRLNTEAFF.

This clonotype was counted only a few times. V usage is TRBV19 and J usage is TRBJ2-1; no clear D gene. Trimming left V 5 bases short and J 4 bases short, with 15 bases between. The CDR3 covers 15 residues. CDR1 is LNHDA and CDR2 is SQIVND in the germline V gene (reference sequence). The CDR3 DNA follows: TGTGCCAGTAGTCCGGAGATTGACGGTTACAATGAGCAGTTCTTC. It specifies CASSPEIDGYNEQFF.

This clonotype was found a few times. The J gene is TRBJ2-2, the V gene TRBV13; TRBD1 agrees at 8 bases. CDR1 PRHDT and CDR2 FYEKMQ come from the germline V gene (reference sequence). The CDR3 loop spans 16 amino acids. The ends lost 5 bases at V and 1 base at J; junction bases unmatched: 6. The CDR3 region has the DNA TGTGCCAGCAGCCCCCGACAGGGGAGGAACACCGGGGAGCTGTTTTTT. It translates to CASSPRQGRNTGELFF.